A single sample is the source of the 24 T cell receptor beta chains below, sequenced in a study of blood T cells in healthy people across ages. A J-beta primer mix and a sample-barcoded 5' primer were used in a second PCR of roughly 6 to 11 cycles. TCRdb used MiXCR to reprocess the 5' RACE reads, holding one entry per CDR3 protein. The profile shows 780,000 or so distinct CDR3 sequences, around three fifths of them singletons. The sequenced sample consisted of blood. These receptors came from a man aged 40-49 years in good health.

V gene TRBV20-1 combines with J gene TRBJ2-5; D gene ambiguous. The CDR3 covers 12 residues. Per the germline V gene, CDR1 is DFQATT and CDR2 is SNEGSKA (reference sequence). The V gene lost 0 bases and the J gene lost 4 bases, with 6 bases spanning the gap. The CDR3 nucleotides read TGCAGTGCTAGAGAGCCGTCAGAGACCCAGTACTTC. It encodes CSAREPSETQYF.

V and J are TRBV15 and TRBJ2-6; D gene uncertain. Germline CDR1 LNHNV, CDR2 YYDKDF (reference sequence). The V gene lost 1 base and the J gene lost 5 bases, with 12 bases spanning the gap. There are 16 residues in the CDR3. The CDR3: CATSRVESLWANVLTF. CDR3 DNA: TGTGCCACCAGCAGAGTCGAGAGCTTATGGGCCAACGTCCTGACTTTC. Filled out from reference TRBV15 and TRBJ2-6, the complete variable domain reads DAMVIQNPRYQVTQFGKPVTLSCSQTLNHNVMYWYQQKSSQAPKLLFHYYDKDFNNEADTPDNFQSRRPNTSFCFLDIRSPGLGDTAMYLCATSRVESLWANVLTFGAGSRLTVL.

The chain is built from TRBV7-9 and TRBJ2-3, with a possible D match to TRBD1 (6 bases). This CDR3 region has 13 residues. Germline loops: CDR1 SEHNR, CDR2 FQNEAQ (reference sequence). With 5 bases removed from V and 5 bases from J, the gap between germline ends came to 11 bases. CDR3 region: CASSTGQRDTQYF. The CDR3 region has the DNA TGTGCCAGCAGCACCGGACAGAGAGATACGCAGTATTTT.

The genes are TRBV20-1 and TRBJ2-4, with 8 positions matching TRBD1. Germline V gives CDR1 DFQATT, CDR2 SNEGSKA (reference sequence). V was clipped by 0 bases and J by 1 base; unmatched bases: 5. The CDR3 consists of 16 residues. The CDR3, as DNA: TGCAGTGCTAGAGAGAGACAGGGGAAGGCCAAAAACATTCAGTACTTC. Its translation: CSARERQGKAKNIQYF.

A few counts support this clonotype. V and J are TRBV11-3 and TRBJ2-7; D gene uncertain. This CDR3 is 15 amino acids long. The germline CDR1 and CDR2 sequences are SGHNT and YENEEA. The V end lost 2 bases, the J end lost 0 bases, and 11 bases lay between the germline ends. Here the CDR3 DNA reads TGTGCCAGCAGCTTAAATGGAGAGAGCTCCTACGAGCAGTACTTC. Translating gives CASSLNGESSYEQYF.

The chain has TRBV20-1 and TRBJ1-6; D remains ambiguous. The CDR3 sequence is 14 residues long. Trimming took 3 bases from V and 6 from J, leaving 12 bases between them. In germline, CDR1 is DFQATT, CDR2 SNEGSKA (reference sequence). The CDR3 sequence: CSASFGEANSPLHF. The CDR3 DNA sequence: TGCAGTGCTAGCTTTGGGGAGGCTAATTCACCCCTCCACTTT.

This sequence joins TRBV5-5 and TRBJ2-1; the D is unclear. Looked up from germline, CDR1 is SGHKS and CDR2 is YYEKEE (reference sequence). CDR3 length: 15 amino acids. V lost 0 bases and J lost 0, with 7 bases in between. This chain's CDR3 is CASSLVTSSYNEQFF. CDR3 sequence (DNA): TGTGCCAGCAGCTTGGTCACCAGCTCCTACAATGAGCAGTTCTTC.

This clonotype turned up a few times. The chain is built from TRBV6-5 and TRBJ2-5, with D hard to call. The CDR3 has 13 residues. The V end was cut by 6 bases, the J end by 7 bases, with 15 bases between. Germline CDR1 MNHEY, CDR2 SVGAGI. CDR3 residues: CASSPQSRGTQYF. The CDR3 region has the DNA TGTGCCAGCAGCCCCCAGTCTAGAGGGACCCAGTACTTC.

The sample holds a few counts of this clonotype. The rearrangement joins TRBV12-3 or TRBV12-4 to TRBJ2-2; 7 nucleotides line up with TRBD2. The V segment lost 1 base and the J segment 2 bases; nucleotides outside the gene matches: 10. The CDR3 covers 18 residues. CDR3: CASSLGLGPGGNTGELFF. The CDR3, as DNA: TGTGCCAGCAGTTTAGGCCTCGGTCCGGGAGGAAACACCGGGGAGCTGTTTTTT.

This chain uses TRBV11-3 with TRBJ2-4, with 7 bases matching TRBD2. Germline V CDR1 and CDR2: SGHNT, YENEEA. V trimming: 3 bases; J trimming: 3 bases; junction bases outside the gene matches: 2. The CDR3 covers 14 residues. CDR3 nucleotide sequence: TGTGCCAGCAGCTTTGGGGGGGACAAAAACATTCAGTACTTC. It translates to CASSFGGDKNIQYF. The variable domain in full, with the rest retrieved from reference TRBV11-3 and TRBJ2-4, is EAGVVQSPRYKIIEKKQPVAFWCNPISGHNTLYWYLQNLGQGPELLIRYENEEAVDDSQLPKDRFSAERLKGVDSTLKIQPAELGDSAVYLCASSFGGDKNIQYFGAGTRLSVL.

Only one count was recorded for this clonotype. The rearrangement uses TRBV10-3 and TRBJ1-3; D gene unclear. This CDR3 has 12 residues. CDR1 and CDR2 from the germline V gene are ENHRY and SYGVKD. Trimming shortened V by 10 bases and J by 0 bases, and 7 bases separated the two germline ends. The CDR3 DNA follows: TGTGCCACACACAACTCTGGAAACACCATATATTTT. It is translated as CATHNSGNTIYF.

This chain joins TRBV29-1 and TRBJ2-1; 8 positions agree with TRBD1. The ends lost 6 bases at V and 6 bases at J; junction bases unmatched: 4. The length of the CDR3 is 12 residues. Germline CDR1 is SQVTM and CDR2 is ANQGSEA. The CDR3 is CSVRDRLNEQFF. The CDR3, as DNA: TGCAGCGTCCGGGACAGGCTCAATGAGCAGTTCTTC.

The chain joins TRBV27 to TRBJ2-7, with D perhaps TRBD1 (5 bases). The CDR3 covers 13 residues. Trimming took off 5 bases at V and 2 bases at J, with 10 bases between the two ends. CDR1 is MNHEY and CDR2 is SMNVEV in the germline V gene (reference sequence). The CDR3 spells CASSGKGTYEQYF. The DNA for the CDR3 is TGTGCCAGCAGTGGGAAGGGGACCTACGAGCAGTACTTC.

The sample holds one count of this clonotype. The genes are TRBV9 and TRBJ2-1; D not resolved. Trimming pared 4 bases from V and 12 bases from J, leaving 14 bases between. Germline assignment: CDR1 SGDLS and CDR2 YYNGEE. This CDR3 region has 12 residues. As DNA, the CDR3 is TGTGCCAGCAGCATGGACCTTAGGAGGCAGTTCTTC. It codes for CASSMDLRRQFF.

The chain recombines TRBV29-1 with TRBJ2-1; D possibly corresponds to TRBD1 (6 bases). This CDR3 spans 12 amino acids. The germline V and J ends were trimmed by 7 bases and 4 bases, with 11 bases remaining between them. Per germline, CDR1 SQVTM and CDR2 ANQGSEA. CDR3 sequence reads: CSGWGLYNEQFF. DNA for the CDR3: TGCAGCGGGTGGGGGCTATACAATGAGCAGTTCTTC.

Of note for this clonotype: Its ends do not fully match the called genes, so a read error is possible. The CDR3 region has the DNA TGCGCCAGCAACCCTGAGGGCTCTGGGGCCATCGTCCTGACTTTC. Encoded protein: CASNPEGSGAIVLTF. The J gene is TRBJ2-6, the V gene TRBV5-1; possibly TRBD1 or TRBD2 for D (5 bases each). CDR1 is SGHRS, CDR2 YFSETQ, per germline. CDR3 length: 15 residues. The complete variable domain, with remaining parts taken from reference TRBV5-1 and TRBJ2-6, reads KAGVTQTPRYLIKTRGQQVTLSCSPISGHRSVSWYQQTPGQGLQFLFEYFSETQRNKGNFPGRFSGRQFSNSRSEMNVSTLELGDSALYLCASNPEGSGAIVLTFGAGSRLTVL.

The rearrangement uses TRBV12-5 and TRBJ2-5; D unclear. CDR3 length: 17 amino acids. Trimming pared 2 bases from V and 2 bases from J, leaving 18 bases between. Germline-derived CDR1 and CDR2 are LGHNT and FRNRAP. Written as DNA, the CDR3 is TGTGCTAGTGGTTTGCCAGAGTGGTCCACAGAGCAAGAGACCCAGTACTTC. Its protein product is CASGLPEWSTEQETQYF. The full variable domain, rest sourced from reference TRBV12-5 and TRBJ2-5, is DARVTQTPRHKVTEMGQEVTMRCQPILGHNTVFWYRQTMMQGLELLAYFRNRAPLDDSGMPKDRFSAEMPDATLATLKIQPSEPRDSAVYFCASGLPEWSTEQETQYFGPGTRLLVL.

The chain recombines TRBV12-3 or TRBV12-4 with TRBJ2-3; D unresolved. The CDR3 length is 12 residues. V lost 2 bases and J lost 7, with 7 bases in between. CDR3 residues: CASSLSSYTQYF. The CDR3 coding sequence is TGTGCCAGCAGTTTAAGTTCCTATACGCAGTATTTT.

This clonotype has a handful of counts. V and J are TRBV5-1 and TRBJ2-3; D is unclear. This CDR3 is built from 14 residues. V lost 0 bases, J lost 5 bases, and 10 bases lay in between. CDR1 is SGHRS, CDR2 YFSETQ, per germline. CDR3 nucleotides: TGCGCCAGCAGCTTGGCCGGTGTGGAAGATACGCAGTATTTT. This sequence encodes CASSLAGVEDTQYF.

The chain has TRBV20-1 and TRBJ1-6; 8 bases are shared with TRBD1. The trim removed 3 bases at V and 10 bases at J, leaving 8 bases unmatched. Germline V CDR1 and CDR2: DFQATT, SNEGSKA (reference sequence). CDR3 length: 14 residues. The CDR3 reads CSASGRQGRSPLHF. The CDR3 DNA reads as TGCAGTGCTAGTGGTCGACAGGGGAGATCACCCCTCCACTTT.

In its sample, this clonotype was seen a few times. This chain joins TRBV2 and TRBJ2-1; D may correspond to TRBD1 or TRBD2 (5 bases each). The CDR3 is made up of 14 amino acids. The ends were cut back, 6 bases at V and 3 bases at J, with 12 bases in the middle. Looked up from germline, CDR1 is SNHLY and CDR2 is FYNNEI. In DNA form, the CDR3 reads TGTGCCAGCAGGGGACCCCCAAGCTACAATGAGCAGTTCTTC. It specifies CASRGPPSYNEQFF. Based on the CDR3 plus reference TRBV2 and TRBJ2-1, the full variable domain is EPEVTQTPSHQVTQMGQEVILRCVPISNHLYFYWYRQILGQKVEFLVSFYNNEISEKSEIFDDQFSVERPDGSNFTLKIRSTKLEDSAMYFCASRGPPSYNEQFFGPGTRLTVL.

The CDR3 spells CSVEDLASGANVLTF. DNA of the CDR3: TGCAGCGTTGAAGATTTGGCGTCTGGGGCCAACGTCCTGACTTTC. V is TRBV29-1 and J is TRBJ2-6, with D hard to call. The CDR3 extends over 15 amino acids. Trimming stripped 0 bases from V and 1 base from J, with 7 bases between. Germline assignment: CDR1 SQVTM and CDR2 ANQGSEA.

This clonotype appeared a single time. The chain couples TRBV15 to TRBJ2-2; D is ambiguous. The CDR3 runs 12 residues. The V gene lost 0 bases and the J gene lost 7 bases, with 3 bases spanning the gap. The germline V gene has CDR1 LNHNV and CDR2 YYDKDF (reference sequence). Here the CDR3 DNA reads TGTGCCACCAGCAGAGATTTCGGGGAGCTGTTTTTT. It is translated as CATSRDFGELFF.

The chain carries TRBV6-5 and TRBJ2-2, with 7 bases that match TRBD1. The junction had 7 bases not matched to a gene; V was cut back by 6 bases and J by 6 bases. Germline V gene sequence: CDR1 MNHEY, CDR2 SVGAGI. The CDR3 loop spans 14 amino acids. DNA for the CDR3: TGTGCCAGCAGGGGGACAGTGACGGCCGGGGAGCTGTTTTTT. Translated, it gives CASRGTVTAGELFF.